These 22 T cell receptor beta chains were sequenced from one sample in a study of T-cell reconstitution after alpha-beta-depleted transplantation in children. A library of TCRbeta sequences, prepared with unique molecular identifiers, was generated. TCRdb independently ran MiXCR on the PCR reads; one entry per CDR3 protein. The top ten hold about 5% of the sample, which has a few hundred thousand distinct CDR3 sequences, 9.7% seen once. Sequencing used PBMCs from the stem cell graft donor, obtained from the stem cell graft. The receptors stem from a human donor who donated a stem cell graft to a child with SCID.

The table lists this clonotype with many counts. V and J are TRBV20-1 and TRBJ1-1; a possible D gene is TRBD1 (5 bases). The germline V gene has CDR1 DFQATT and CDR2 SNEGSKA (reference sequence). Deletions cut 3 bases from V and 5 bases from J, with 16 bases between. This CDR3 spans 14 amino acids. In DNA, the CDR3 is TGCAGTGCTAGCTTTCCCGGGGGGGGGACTGAAGCTTTCTTT. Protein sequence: CSASFPGGGTEAFF.

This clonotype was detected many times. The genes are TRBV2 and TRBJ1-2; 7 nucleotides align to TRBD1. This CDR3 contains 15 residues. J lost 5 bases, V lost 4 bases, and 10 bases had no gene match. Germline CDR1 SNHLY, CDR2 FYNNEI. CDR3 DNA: TGTGCCAGCAGTGGGAAGCCGGGACAGATTTATGGCTACACCTTC. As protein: CASSGKPGQIYGYTF.

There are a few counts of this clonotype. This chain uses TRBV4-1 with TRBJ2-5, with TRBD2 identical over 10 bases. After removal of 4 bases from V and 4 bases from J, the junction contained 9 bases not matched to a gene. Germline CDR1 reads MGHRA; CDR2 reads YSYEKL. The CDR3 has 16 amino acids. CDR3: CASSLNSGGPGETQYF. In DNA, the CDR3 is TGCGCCAGCAGCCTAAATAGCGGGGGGCCCGGAGAGACCCAGTACTTC.

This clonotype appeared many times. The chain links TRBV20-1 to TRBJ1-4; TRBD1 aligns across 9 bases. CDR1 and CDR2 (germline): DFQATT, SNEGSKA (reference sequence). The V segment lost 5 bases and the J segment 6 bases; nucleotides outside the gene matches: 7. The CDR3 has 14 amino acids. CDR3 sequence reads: CSAHRTGEDEKLFF. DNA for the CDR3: TGCAGTGCTCATCGGACAGGGGAAGATGAAAAACTGTTTTTT.

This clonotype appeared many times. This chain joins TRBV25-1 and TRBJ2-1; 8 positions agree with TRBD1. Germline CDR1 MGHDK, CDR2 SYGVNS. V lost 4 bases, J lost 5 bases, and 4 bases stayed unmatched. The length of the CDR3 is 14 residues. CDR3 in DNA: TGTGCCAGCAGTGGTTGGGACAGGCACAATGAGCAGTTCTTC. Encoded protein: CASSGWDRHNEQFF. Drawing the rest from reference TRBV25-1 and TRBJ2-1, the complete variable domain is EADIYQTPRYLVIGTGKKITLECSQTMGHDKMYWYQQDPGMELHLIHYSYGVNSTEKGDLSSESTVSRIRTEHFPLTLESARPSHTSQYLCASSGWDRHNEQFFGPGTRLTVL.

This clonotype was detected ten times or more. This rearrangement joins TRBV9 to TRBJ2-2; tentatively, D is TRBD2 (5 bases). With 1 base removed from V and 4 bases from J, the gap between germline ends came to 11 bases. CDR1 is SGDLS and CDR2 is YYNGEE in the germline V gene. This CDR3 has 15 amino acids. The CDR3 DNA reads TGTGCCAGCAGCGTAAGTCGGGGTGGCACCGGGGAGCTGTTTTTT. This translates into CASSVSRGGTGELFF.

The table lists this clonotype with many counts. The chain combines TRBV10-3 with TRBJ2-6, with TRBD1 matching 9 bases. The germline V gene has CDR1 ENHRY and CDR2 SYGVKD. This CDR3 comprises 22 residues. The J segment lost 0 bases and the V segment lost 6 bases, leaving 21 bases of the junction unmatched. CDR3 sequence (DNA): TGTGCCATCAGCCGTACAGGGGGCGAGACAGGGGCCTATTCCTCTGGGGCCAACGTCCTGACTTTC. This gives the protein CAISRTGGETGAYSSGANVLTF.

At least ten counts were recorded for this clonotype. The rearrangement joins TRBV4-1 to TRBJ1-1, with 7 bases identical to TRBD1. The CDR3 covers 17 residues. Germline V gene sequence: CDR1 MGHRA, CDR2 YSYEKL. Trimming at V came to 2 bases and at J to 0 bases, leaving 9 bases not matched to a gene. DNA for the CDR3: TGCGCCAGCAGCCAATTCTACGGGGACAGATTGAACACTGAAGCTTTCTTT. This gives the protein CASSQFYGDRLNTEAFF.

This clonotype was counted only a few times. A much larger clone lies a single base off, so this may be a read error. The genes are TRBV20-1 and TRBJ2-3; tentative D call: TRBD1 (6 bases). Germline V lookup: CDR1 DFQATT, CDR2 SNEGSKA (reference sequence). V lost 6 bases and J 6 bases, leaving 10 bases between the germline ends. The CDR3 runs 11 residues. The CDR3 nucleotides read TGCAGTGCCCAAGACAGGGATACGCAGTATTTT. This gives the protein CSAQDRDTQYF.

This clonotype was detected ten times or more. CDR3 DNA: TGTGCCAGCAGCTCCGGACAGGGCCGGGAGACCCAGTACTTC. Residues: CASSSGQGRETQYF. The chain uses TRBV7-2 and TRBJ2-5, with 8 bases identical to TRBD1. CDR1 is SGHTA and CDR2 is FQGNSA in the germline V gene. The CDR3 spans 14 residues. With 4 bases clipped from V and 5 bases from J, the junction kept 6 bases outside the gene matches.

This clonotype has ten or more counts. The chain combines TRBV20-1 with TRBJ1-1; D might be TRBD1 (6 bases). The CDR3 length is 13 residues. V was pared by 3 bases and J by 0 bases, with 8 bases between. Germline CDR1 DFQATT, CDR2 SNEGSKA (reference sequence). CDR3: CSASHRVNTEAFF. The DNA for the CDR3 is TGCAGTGCTAGTCACAGGGTGAACACTGAAGCTTTCTTT.

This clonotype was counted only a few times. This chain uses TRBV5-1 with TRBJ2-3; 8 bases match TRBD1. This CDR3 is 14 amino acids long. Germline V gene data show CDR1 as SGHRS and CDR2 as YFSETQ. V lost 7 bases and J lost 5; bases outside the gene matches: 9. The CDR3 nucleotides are TGCGCCAGCGCCGAGGACAGGGAGGAAGATACGCAGTATTTT. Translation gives CASAEDREEDTQYF.

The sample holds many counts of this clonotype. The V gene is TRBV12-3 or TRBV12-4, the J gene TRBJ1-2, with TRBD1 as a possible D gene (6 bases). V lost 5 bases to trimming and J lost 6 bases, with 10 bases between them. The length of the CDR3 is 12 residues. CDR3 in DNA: TGTGCCAGCAGTAGTAGGGGGGATGGCTACACCTTC. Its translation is CASSSRGDGYTF.

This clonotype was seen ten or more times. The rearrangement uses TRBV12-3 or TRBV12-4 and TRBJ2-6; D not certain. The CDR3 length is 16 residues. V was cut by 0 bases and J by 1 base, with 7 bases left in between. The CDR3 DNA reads TGTGCCAGCAGTTTAGCCCGGTCTTCTGGGGCCAACGTCCTGACTTTC. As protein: CASSLARSSGANVLTF.

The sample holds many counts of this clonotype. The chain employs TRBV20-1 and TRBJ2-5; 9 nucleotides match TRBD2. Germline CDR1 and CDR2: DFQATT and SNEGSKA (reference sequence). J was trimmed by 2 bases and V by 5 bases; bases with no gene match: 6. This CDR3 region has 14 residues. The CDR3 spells CSAFNSGGQETQYF. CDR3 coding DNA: TGCAGTGCTTTTAATAGCGGGGGTCAAGAGACCCAGTACTTC.

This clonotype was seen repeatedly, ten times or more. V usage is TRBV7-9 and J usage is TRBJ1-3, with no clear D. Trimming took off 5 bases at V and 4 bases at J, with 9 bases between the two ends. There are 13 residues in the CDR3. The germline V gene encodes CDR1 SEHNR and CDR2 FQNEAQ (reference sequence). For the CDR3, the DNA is TGTGCCAGCAGCAAAACACAGGGAAACACCATATATTTT. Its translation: CASSKTQGNTIYF.

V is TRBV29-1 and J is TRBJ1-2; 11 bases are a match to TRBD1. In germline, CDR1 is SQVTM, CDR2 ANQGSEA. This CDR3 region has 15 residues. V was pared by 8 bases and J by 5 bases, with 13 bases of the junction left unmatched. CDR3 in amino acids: CSTRVIGQGAYGYTF. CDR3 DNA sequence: TGCAGCACCCGGGTTATAGGACAGGGGGCTTATGGCTACACCTTC.

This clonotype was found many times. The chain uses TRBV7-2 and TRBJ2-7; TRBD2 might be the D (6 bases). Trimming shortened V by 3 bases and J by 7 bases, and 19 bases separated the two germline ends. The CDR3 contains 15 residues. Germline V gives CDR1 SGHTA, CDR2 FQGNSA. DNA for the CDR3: TGTGCCAGCAGCTTCCGTGGTGGCACTAGCTTAGAGCAGTACTTC. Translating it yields CASSFRGGTSLEQYF.

The CDR3 nucleotides are TGTGCCAGCAGCCCGATGGACAGGGCGACCAATACCTACGAGCAGTACTTC. Translating gives CASSPMDRATNTYEQYF. The V call is TRBV7-9, the J call TRBJ2-7; 8 bases match TRBD1. The CDR3 is made up of 17 amino acids. In germline, CDR1 is SEHNR, CDR2 FQNEAQ (reference sequence). V shed 5 bases and J 2 bases; nucleotides not matched to a gene: 14. The full variable domain, in which reference TRBV7-9 and TRBJ2-7 provide the parts outside the CDR3, is DTGVSQNPRHKITKRGQNVTFRCDPISEHNRLYWYRQTLGQGPEFLTYFQNEAQLEKSRLLSDRFSAERPKGSFSTLEIQRTEQGDSAMYLCASSPMDRATNTYEQYFGPGTRLTVT.

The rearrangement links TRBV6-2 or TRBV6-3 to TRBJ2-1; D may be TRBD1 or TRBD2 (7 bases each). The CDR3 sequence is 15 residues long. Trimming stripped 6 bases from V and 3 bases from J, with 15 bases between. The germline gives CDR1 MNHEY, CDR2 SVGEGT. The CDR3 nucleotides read TGTGCCAGCAGCCCAACCAGGGGGGGCTACAATGAGCAGTTCTTC. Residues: CASSPTRGGYNEQFF.

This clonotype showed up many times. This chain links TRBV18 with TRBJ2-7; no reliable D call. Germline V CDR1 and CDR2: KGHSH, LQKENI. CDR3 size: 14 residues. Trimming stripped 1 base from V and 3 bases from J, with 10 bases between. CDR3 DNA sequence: TGTGCCAGCTCACCACTAGATGACGGCTACGAGCAGTACTTC. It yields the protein CASSPLDDGYEQYF.

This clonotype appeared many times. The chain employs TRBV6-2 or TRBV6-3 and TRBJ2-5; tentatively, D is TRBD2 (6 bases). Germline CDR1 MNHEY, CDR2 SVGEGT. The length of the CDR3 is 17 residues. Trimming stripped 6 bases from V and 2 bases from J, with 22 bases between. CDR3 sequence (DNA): TGTGCCAGCAGAACCAAAGGGACTCGCACGCCTCAAGAGACCCAGTACTTC. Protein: CASRTKGTRTPQETQYF.